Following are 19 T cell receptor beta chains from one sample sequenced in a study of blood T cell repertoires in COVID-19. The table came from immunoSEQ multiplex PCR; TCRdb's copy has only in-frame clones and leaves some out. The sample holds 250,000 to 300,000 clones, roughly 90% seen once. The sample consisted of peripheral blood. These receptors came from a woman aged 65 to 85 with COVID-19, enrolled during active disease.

The CDR3 region has the DNA TGTGCCAGCTCACCAGGGACTAGCGGGGGCGCCTATGAGCAGTTCTTC. Residues: CASSPGTSGGAYEQFF. The chain is built from TRBV18 and TRBJ2-1, with 14 bases aligning to TRBD2. The trim removed 2 bases at V and 8 bases at J, leaving 5 bases unmatched. The CDR3 loop spans 16 amino acids. Germline values: CDR1 KGHSH, CDR2 LQKENI.

CDR3 in DNA: TGCGCCAGCAGCCAATACAGGGGATCACCCTACGAGCAGTACTTC. It codes for CASSQYRGSPYEQYF. V usage is TRBV4-3 and J usage is TRBJ2-7; TRBD1 matches at 7 bases. This CDR3 is built from 15 residues. The germline V gene encodes CDR1 LGHNA and CDR2 YSLEER. The trim removed 2 bases at V and 2 bases at J, leaving 6 bases unmatched.

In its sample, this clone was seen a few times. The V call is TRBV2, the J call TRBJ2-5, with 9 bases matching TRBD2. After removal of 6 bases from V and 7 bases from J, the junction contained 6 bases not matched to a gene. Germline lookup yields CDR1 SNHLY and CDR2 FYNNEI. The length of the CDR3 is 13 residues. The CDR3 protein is CASRARGGGTQYF. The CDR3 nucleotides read TGTGCCAGCAGAGCGCGGGGGGGCGGGACCCAGTACTTC.

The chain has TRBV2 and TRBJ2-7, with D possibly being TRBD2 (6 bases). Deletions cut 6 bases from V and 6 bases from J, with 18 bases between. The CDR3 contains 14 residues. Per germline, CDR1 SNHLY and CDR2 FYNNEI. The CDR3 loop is CASRRTGEGSEQYF. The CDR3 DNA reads TGTGCCAGCAGGAGGACGGGGGAAGGTTCCGAGCAGTACTTC.

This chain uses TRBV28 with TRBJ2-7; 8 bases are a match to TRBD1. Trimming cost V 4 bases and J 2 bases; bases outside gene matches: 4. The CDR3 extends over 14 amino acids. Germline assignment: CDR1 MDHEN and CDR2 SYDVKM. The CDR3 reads CASSYYRGTYEQYF. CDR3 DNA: TGTGCCAGCAGTTACTACAGGGGGACCTACGAGCAGTACTTC.

CDR3 in amino acids: CASSVTGTIDTQYF. CDR3 coding DNA: TGTGCCAGCAGCGTAACCGGGACAATCGATACGCAGTATTTT. This chain uses TRBV9 with TRBJ2-3, with D perhaps matching TRBD1 (6 bases). The CDR3 extends over 14 amino acids. From germline, CDR1 is SGDLS and CDR2 YYNGEE. V lost 1 base and J lost 6, with 12 bases in between.

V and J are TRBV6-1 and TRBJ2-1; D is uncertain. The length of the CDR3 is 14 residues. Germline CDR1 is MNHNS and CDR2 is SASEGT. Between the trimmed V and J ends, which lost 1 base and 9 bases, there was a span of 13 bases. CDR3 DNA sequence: TGTGCCAGCAGTGAAGTGGGCTTTGTTGTTGAGCAGTTCTTC. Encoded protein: CASSEVGFVVEQFF.

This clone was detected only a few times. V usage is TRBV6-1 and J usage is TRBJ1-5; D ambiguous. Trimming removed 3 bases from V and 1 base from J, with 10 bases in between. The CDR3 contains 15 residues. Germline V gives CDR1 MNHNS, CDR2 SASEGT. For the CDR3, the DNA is TGTGCCAGCAGTGAGACCCTAGACAGCAATCAGCCCCAGCATTTT. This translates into CASSETLDSNQPQHF.

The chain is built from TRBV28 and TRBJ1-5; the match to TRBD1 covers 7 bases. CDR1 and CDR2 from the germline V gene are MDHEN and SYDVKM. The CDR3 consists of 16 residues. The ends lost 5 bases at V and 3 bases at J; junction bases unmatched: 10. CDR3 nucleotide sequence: TGTGCCAGCAGTCCTAGCGCGACAGGGAACAATCAGCCCCAGCATTTT. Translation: CASSPSATGNNQPQHF.

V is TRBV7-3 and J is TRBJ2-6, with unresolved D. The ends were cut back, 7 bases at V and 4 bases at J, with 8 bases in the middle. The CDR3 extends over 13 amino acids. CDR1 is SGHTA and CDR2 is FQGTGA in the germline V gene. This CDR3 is CASTYPGANVLTF. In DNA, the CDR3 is TGTGCCAGCACCTATCCCGGGGCCAACGTCCTGACTTTC.

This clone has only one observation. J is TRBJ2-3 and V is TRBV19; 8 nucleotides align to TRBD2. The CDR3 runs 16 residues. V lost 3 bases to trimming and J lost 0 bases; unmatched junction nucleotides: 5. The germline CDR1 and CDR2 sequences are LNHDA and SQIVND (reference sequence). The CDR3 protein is CASSILRGASTDTQYF. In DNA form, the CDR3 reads TGTGCCAGTAGTATTTTGCGGGGGGCGAGCACAGATACGCAGTATTTT.

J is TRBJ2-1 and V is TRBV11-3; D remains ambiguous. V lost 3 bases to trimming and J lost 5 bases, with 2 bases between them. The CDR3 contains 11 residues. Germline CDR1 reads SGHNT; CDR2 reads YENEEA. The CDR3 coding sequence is TGTGCCAGCAGCTTTAACAATGAGCAGTTCTTC. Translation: CASSFNNEQFF.

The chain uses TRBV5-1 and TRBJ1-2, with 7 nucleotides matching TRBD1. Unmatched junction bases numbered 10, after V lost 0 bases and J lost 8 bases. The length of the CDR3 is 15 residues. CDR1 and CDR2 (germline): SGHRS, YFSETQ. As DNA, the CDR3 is TGCGCCAGCAGCTTGGAGCAGGGGGGCTTGAGGGGCTACACCTTC. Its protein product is CASSLEQGGLRGYTF.

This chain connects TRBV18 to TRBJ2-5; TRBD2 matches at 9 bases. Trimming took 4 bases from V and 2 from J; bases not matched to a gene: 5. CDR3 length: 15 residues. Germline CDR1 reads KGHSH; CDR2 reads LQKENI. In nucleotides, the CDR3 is TGTGCCAGCTCACGGGCTAGCGGGGTTCAAGAGACCCAGTACTTC. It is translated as CASSRASGVQETQYF.

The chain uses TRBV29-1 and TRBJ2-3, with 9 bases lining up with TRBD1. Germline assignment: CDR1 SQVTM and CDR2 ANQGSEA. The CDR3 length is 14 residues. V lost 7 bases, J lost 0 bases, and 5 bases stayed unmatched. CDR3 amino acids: CSAPGQGSTDTQYF. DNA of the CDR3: TGCAGCGCGCCGGGACAGGGCAGCACAGATACGCAGTATTTT.

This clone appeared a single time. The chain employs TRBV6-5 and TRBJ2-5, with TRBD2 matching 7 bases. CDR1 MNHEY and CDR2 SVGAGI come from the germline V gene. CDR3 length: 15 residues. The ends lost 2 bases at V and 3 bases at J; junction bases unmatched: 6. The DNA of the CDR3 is TGTGCCAGCAGTTACGGCCTCGGGAGGAAAGAGACCCAGTACTTC. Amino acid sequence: CASSYGLGRKETQYF.

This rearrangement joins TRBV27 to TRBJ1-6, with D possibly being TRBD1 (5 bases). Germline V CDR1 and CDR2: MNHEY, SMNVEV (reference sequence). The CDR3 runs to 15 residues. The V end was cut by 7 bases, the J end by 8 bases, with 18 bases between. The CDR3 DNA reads TGTGCCAGCACCATTGGCAGGGCGGTAGATTCACCCCTCCACTTT. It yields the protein CASTIGRAVDSPLHF.

The CDR3 bases are TGTGCCAGTAGTACCCGGGACAGTTACTTTAGCAATCAGCCCCAGCATTTT. It is translated as CASSTRDSYFSNQPQHF. The chain uses TRBV19 and TRBJ1-5; 7 nucleotides align to TRBD1. Germline values: CDR1 LNHDA, CDR2 SQIVND (reference sequence). The CDR3 is 17 residues long. The J segment lost 0 bases and the V segment lost 4 bases, leaving 9 bases of the junction unmatched.

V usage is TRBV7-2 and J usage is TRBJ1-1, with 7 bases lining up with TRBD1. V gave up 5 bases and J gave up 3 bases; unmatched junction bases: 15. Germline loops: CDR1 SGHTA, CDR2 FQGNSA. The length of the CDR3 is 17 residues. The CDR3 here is CASSHNSLLTGYTEAFF. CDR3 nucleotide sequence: TGTGCCAGCAGCCACAACTCACTCTTGACAGGGTACACTGAAGCTTTCTTT.